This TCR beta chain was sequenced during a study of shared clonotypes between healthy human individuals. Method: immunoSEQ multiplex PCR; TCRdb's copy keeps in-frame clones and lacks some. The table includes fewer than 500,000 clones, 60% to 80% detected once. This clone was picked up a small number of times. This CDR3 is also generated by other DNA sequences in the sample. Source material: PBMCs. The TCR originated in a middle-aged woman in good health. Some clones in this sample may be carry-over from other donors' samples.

The CDR3, as DNA: TGTGCCTGGAGTGCTAGCACAGATACGCAGTATTTT. Translation gives CAWSASTDTQYF. V is TRBV30 and J is TRBJ2-3; D gene uncertain. The CDR3 has 12 residues. Germline CDR1 GTSNPN, CDR2 SVGIG (reference sequence). The V end was cut by 1 base, the J end by 0 bases, with 2 bases between. Supplemented by reference TRBV30 and TRBJ2-3, the full variable domain reads SQTIHQWPATLVQPVGSPLSLECTVEGTSNPNLYWYRQAAGRGLQLLFYSVGIGQISSEVPQNLSASRPQDRQFILSSKKLLLSDSGFYLCAWSASTDTQYFGPGTRLTVL.